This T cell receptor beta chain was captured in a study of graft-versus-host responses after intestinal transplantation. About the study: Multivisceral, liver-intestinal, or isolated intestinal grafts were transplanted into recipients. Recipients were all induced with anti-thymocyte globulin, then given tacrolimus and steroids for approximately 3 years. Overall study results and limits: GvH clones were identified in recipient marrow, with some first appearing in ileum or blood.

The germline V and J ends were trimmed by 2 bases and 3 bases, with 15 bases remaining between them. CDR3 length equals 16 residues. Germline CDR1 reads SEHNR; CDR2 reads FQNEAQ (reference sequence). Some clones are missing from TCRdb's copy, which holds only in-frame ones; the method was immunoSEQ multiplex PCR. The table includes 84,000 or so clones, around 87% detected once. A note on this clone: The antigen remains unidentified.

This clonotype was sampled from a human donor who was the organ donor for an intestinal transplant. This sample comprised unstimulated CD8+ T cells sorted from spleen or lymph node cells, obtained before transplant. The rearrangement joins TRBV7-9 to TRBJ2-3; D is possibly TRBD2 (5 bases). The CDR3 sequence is CASSLYPGPGTDTQYF. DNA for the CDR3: TGTGCCAGCAGCTTATACCCAGGCCCGGGAACAGATACGCAGTATTTT.